Presented here are 13 T cell receptor beta chains from one specimen sequenced in a study of blood T cell repertoires in COVID-19. The table came from immunoSEQ multiplex PCR; TCRdb's copy has only in-frame clones and leaves some out. Of fewer than 250,000 clones listed, around four fifths were seen once; the top ten hold 20%. Sequences were obtained from peripheral blood. These receptors all come from a human donor in a cohort sampled during active COVID-19.

The V call is TRBV6-5, the J call TRBJ2-2, with 10 bases identical to TRBD1. Germline CDR1 and CDR2: MNHEY and SVGAGI. V was clipped by 5 bases and J by 9 bases; unmatched bases: 9. This CDR3 has 15 amino acids. Here the CDR3 DNA reads TGTGCCAGCAGTACGCAGACAGGGGGCGGTTGGGAGCTGTTTTTT. Protein sequence: CASSTQTGGGWELFF.

V and J are TRBV4-1 and TRBJ1-5; possibly TRBD1 for D (5 bases). There are 13 residues in the CDR3. The germline CDR1 and CDR2 sequences are MGHRA and YSYEKL. Trimming left V 3 bases short and J 7 bases short, with 10 bases between. This CDR3 reads CASSQGGNQPQHF. DNA of the CDR3: TGCGCCAGCAGCCAGGGGGGTAACCAGCCCCAGCATTTT.

This sequence joins TRBV5-6 and TRBJ1-1, with a tentative D call TRBD1 (6 bases). Looked up from germline, CDR1 is SGHDT and CDR2 is YYEEEE. The CDR3 runs 14 residues. Trimming removed 0 bases at V and 6 bases at J, with 12 bases between. This CDR3 is CASSLVNRVAEAFF. The CDR3 bases are TGTGCCAGCAGCTTGGTAAACAGGGTTGCTGAAGCTTTCTTT. Full variable domain (missing parts from reference TRBV5-6 and TRBJ1-1): DAGVTQSPTHLIKTRGQQVTLRCSPKSGHDTVSWYQQALGQGPQFIFQYYEEEERQRGNFPDRFSGHQFPNYSSELNVNALLLGDSALYLCASSLVNRVAEAFFGQGTRLTVV.

The gene calls are TRBV30 and TRBJ2-1; 7 nucleotides align to TRBD1. Germline CDR1 GTSNPN, CDR2 SVGIG (reference sequence). CDR3 size: 13 residues. CDR3 amino acids: CARRDSVYNEQFF. CDR3 sequence (DNA): TGTGCTCGCCGGGACAGCGTATACAATGAGCAGTTCTTC.

With respect to this clone: Other DNA sequences in this specimen translate into the identical CDR3. V and J are TRBV24-1 and TRBJ2-1; 9 bases line up with TRBD2. With V trimmed by 4 bases and J by 0 bases, 3 bases remained unmatched. Germline V gene sequence: CDR1 KGHDR, CDR2 SFDVKD. This CDR3 is built from 16 residues. CDR3 region: CATSDFSGGSYNEQFF. Written as DNA, the CDR3 is TGTGCCACCAGTGACTTTAGCGGGGGCTCCTACAATGAGCAGTTCTTC.

The chain joins TRBV19 to TRBJ2-3; 10 nucleotides match TRBD2. With V trimmed by 7 bases and J by 4 bases, 8 bases remained unmatched. Germline V gene data show CDR1 as LNHDA and CDR2 as SQIVND (reference sequence). There are 15 residues in the CDR3. The CDR3 nucleotides read TGTGCCAGTACCCAGGGAACTAGCGGGGCAGATACGCAGTATTTT. Amino acids: CASTQGTSGADTQYF.

This sequence joins TRBV6-1 and TRBJ1-5; 8 nucleotides agree with TRBD1. Germline V gene lookup returns CDR1 MNHNS and CDR2 SASEGT. This CDR3 is 16 amino acids long. V lost 4 bases and J lost 5; bases outside the gene matches: 10. The CDR3 DNA sequence: TGTGCCAGCAGTGCAACTACCAGGGGGCCTTATCAGCCCCAGCATTTT. It specifies CASSATTRGPYQPQHF.

The chain is built from TRBV5-5 and TRBJ1-5; tentative D call: TRBD1 (6 bases). V was trimmed by 0 bases and J by 2 bases, leaving 6 bases between them. Germline CDR1 is SGHKS and CDR2 is YYEKEE (reference sequence). The CDR3 covers 14 residues. The CDR3 is CASSLGTGNQPQHF. CDR3 bases: TGTGCCAGCAGCTTGGGGACAGGCAATCAGCCCCAGCATTTT.

The chain uses TRBV2 and TRBJ2-3; 13 positions match TRBD2. Germline assignment: CDR1 SNHLY and CDR2 FYNNEI. The CDR3 runs to 15 residues. The ends lost 6 bases at V and 3 bases at J; junction bases unmatched: 3. The CDR3 reads CASSPGLAGTDTQYF. The CDR3 DNA reads as TGTGCCAGCAGCCCGGGACTAGCGGGAACAGATACGCAGTATTTT.

This chain joins TRBV5-1 and TRBJ1-2; D uncertain. The CDR3 runs to 13 residues. Germline CDR1 SGHRS, CDR2 YFSETQ. V lost 0 bases and J 5 bases, leaving 8 bases between the germline ends. The CDR3 loop is CASSLEAGYGYTF. CDR3 DNA sequence: TGCGCCAGCAGCTTGGAAGCGGGATATGGCTACACCTTC.

V usage is TRBV9 and J usage is TRBJ1-2; TRBD1 matches 7 bases. Unmatched junction bases numbered 7, after V lost 4 bases and J lost 7 bases. The CDR3 loop spans 13 amino acids. CDR1 and CDR2 (germline): SGDLS, YYNGEE. CDR3 nucleotide sequence: TGTGCCAGCAGCCCAGGGGGTCTCTCTGGCTACACCTTC. This codes for CASSPGGLSGYTF.

This clone was seen at least ten times. The gene calls are TRBV28 and TRBJ1-2, with 9 bases fitting TRBD1. Per germline, CDR1 MDHEN and CDR2 SYDVKM. After removal of 10 bases from V and 3 bases from J, the junction contained 3 bases not matched to a gene. The CDR3 runs to 12 residues. This CDR3 reads CATRQGDYGYTF. CDR3 nucleotide sequence: TGTGCCACCAGACAGGGGGACTATGGCTACACCTTC.

V and J are TRBV28 and TRBJ2-7, with D unclear. The germline V and J ends were trimmed by 6 bases and 2 bases, with 8 bases remaining between them. This CDR3 has 12 amino acids. Germline V gene data show CDR1 as MDHEN and CDR2 as SYDVKM. Written as DNA, the CDR3 is TGTGCCAGCAGGCCAGGTACCTACGAGCAGTACTTC. Protein sequence: CASRPGTYEQYF.